This T cell receptor (beta chain) is from a study of OX40 agonist ivuxolimab in advanced cancers. About the study: Patients were given ivuxolimab, an antibody that agonizes OX40 (CD134).

This CDR3 has 14 amino acids. Germline V gene lookup returns CDR1 MNHEY and CDR2 SMNVEV (reference sequence). V was pared by 9 bases and J by 4 bases, with 15 bases between. Sequenced by immunoSEQ multiplex PCR; TCRdb stores in-frame clones only, minus some. The repertoire holds 95,000 to 100,000 clones, about 80% seen once, with around 5.8% in the top ten. This sequence originates from an adult with an advanced solid tumor such as melanoma, head and neck, liver or kidney cancer. The starting material was CD4+ or CD8+ T cells sorted from blood, obtained in a trial of the OX40 agonist ivuxolimab. The chain combines TRBV27 with TRBJ1-4; D is possibly TRBD1 (5 bases). The CDR3 reads CASRRVSVNEKLFF. The CDR3 DNA follows: TGTGCCAGTCGCAGGGTTTCTGTTAATGAAAAACTGTTTTTT.